The source of this T cell receptor (beta chain) is a study of OX40 agonist ivuxolimab in advanced cancers. The wider study: Patients were given ivuxolimab, an antibody that agonizes OX40 (CD134). Dose-escalation subjects each had hepatocellular carcinoma, melanoma, renal cell or head and neck cancer.

This clone has a handful of counts. Its antigen is still unknown. There are 14 residues in the CDR3. Germline V gene sequence: CDR1 SGHRS, CDR2 YFSETQ. Trimming took 4 bases from V and 2 from J, leaving 10 bases between them. The repertoire was sequenced with immunoSEQ multiplex PCR; TCRdb's copy has only in-frame clones and lacks some. Here the sample spans tens of thousands of clones, over 60% being singletons. Notes on the study in general: The investigators did not determine what antigen specificity the expanded peripheral T cells had. Nonresponders included some who also had low normalized T-cell clonal expansion.

The receptor's source is an adult with an advanced solid tumor such as melanoma, head and neck, liver or kidney cancer. The rearrangement uses TRBV5-1 and TRBJ1-3; no definite D call. Sequenced material: CD4+ or CD8+ T cells sorted from blood, taken in a trial of the OX40 agonist ivuxolimab. CDR3 DNA: TGCGCCAGCAGCAGCAGTACCGCTGGAAACACCATATATTTT. Amino acid sequence: CASSSSTAGNTIYF.